These 2 T cell receptor beta chains came from one sample sequenced in a study of blood T cell repertoires in COVID-19. Sequenced by immunoSEQ multiplex PCR; TCRdb stores in-frame clones only, minus some. In the table there are some 340,000 clones, around 83% of which are singletons. Sequences were obtained from peripheral blood. All receptors derive from a man younger than 45 with active or convalescent COVID-19.

The chain employs TRBV9 and TRBJ2-2, with TRBD2 identical over 8 bases. Germline CDR1 reads SGDLS; CDR2 reads YYNGEE. The CDR3 covers 18 residues. V was clipped by 3 bases and J by 0 bases; unmatched bases: 10. In DNA form, the CDR3 reads TGTGCCAGCAGCGCCCCTCCCTTTAGCGGGGCGAACACCGGGGAGCTGTTTTTT. Translation gives CASSAPPFSGANTGELFF.

V usage is TRBV9 and J usage is TRBJ2-7, with TRBD1 identical over 11 bases. The germline V gene has CDR1 SGDLS and CDR2 YYNGEE. V shed 0 bases, J shed 4 bases, and the junction held 3 bases outside the gene matches. The CDR3 sequence is 15 residues long. Written as DNA, the CDR3 is TGTGCCAGCAGCGTAGGGGACAGGGGGTCTTACGAGCAGTACTTC. Translated, it gives CASSVGDRGSYEQYF.